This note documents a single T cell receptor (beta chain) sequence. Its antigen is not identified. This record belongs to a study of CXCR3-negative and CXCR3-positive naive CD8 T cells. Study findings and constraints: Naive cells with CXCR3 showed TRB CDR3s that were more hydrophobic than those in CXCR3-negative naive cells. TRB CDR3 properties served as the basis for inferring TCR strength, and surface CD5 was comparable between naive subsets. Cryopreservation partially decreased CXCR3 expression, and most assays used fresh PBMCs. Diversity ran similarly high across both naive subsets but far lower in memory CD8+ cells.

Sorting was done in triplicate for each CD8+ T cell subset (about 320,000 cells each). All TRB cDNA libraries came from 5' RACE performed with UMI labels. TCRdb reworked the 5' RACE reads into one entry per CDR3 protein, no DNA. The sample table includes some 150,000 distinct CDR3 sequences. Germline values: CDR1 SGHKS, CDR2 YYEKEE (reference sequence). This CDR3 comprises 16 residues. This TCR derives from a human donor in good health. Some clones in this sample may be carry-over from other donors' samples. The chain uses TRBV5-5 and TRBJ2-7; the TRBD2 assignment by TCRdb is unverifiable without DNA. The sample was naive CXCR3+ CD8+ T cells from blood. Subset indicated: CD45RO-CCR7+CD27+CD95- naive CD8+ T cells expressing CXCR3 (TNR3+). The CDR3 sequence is CASSLISHPTSYEQYF. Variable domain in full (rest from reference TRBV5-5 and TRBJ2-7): DAGVTQSPTHLIKTRGQQVTLRCSPISGHKSVSWYQQVLGQGPQFIFQYYEKEERGRGNFPDRFSARQFPNYSSELNVNALLLGDSALYLCASSLISHPTSYEQYFGPGTRLTVT.